Each of the 25 T cell receptor beta chains below was sequenced from the same sample in a study of shared clonotypes between healthy human individuals. Data came from immunoSEQ multiplex PCR; TCRdb stores just in-frame clones and leaves some out. The sample has hundreds of thousands of clones, 60% to 80% seen once. The sequenced sample consisted of PBMCs. Source of these receptors: a woman aged 40 to 50 in good health. Some clones in this sample may be carry-over from other donors' samples.

The chain recombines TRBV28 with TRBJ1-2; a weak D match, TRBD1 (5 bases). Germline CDR1 reads MDHEN; CDR2 reads SYDVKM. The CDR3 is 16 residues long. The germline V and J ends were trimmed by 4 bases and 6 bases, with 21 bases remaining between them. The CDR3 sequence is CASSSHQGRTDNGYTF. In DNA, the CDR3 is TGTGCCAGCAGTTCCCATCAGGGACGGACTGATAATGGCTACACCTTC.

Concerning this clone: Since a much larger clone is just one base distant, this may be a read error. The identical CDR3 is also encoded by other nucleotide sequences in the sample. The chain employs TRBV6-5 and TRBJ1-5, with 10 nucleotides matching TRBD1. The CDR3 sequence is 14 residues long. CDR1 is MNHEY and CDR2 is SVGAGI in the germline V gene. Here the CDR3 reads CASGHRDRGQPQHF. DNA for the CDR3: TGCGCCAGCGGCCATCGGGACAGGGGTCAGCCCCAGCATTTT.

This clone was seen only a few times. The chain employs TRBV19 and TRBJ2-7; TRBD2 might be the D (5 bases). There are 15 residues in the CDR3. Germline CDR1 is LNHDA and CDR2 is SQIVND (reference sequence). Trimming took off 3 bases at V and 0 bases at J, with 12 bases between the two ends. The CDR3 protein is CASSMKWESSYEQYF. In DNA form, the CDR3 reads TGTGCCAGTAGTATGAAGTGGGAGAGCTCCTACGAGCAGTACTTC.

The V and J genes are TRBV19 and TRBJ2-1; the match to TRBD2 covers 9 bases. Germline CDR1 and CDR2: LNHDA and SQIVND (reference sequence). With 3 bases clipped from V and 13 bases from J, the junction kept 7 bases outside the gene matches. This CDR3 contains 13 residues. The CDR3 reads CASSIPNSGRQFF. The CDR3 bases are TGTGCCAGTAGTATCCCAAATAGCGGGAGACAGTTCTTC.

The chain recombines TRBV2 with TRBJ2-2; the match to TRBD2 covers 10 bases. Germline V gene sequence: CDR1 SNHLY, CDR2 FYNNEI. The V segment lost 6 bases and the J segment 5 bases; nucleotides outside the gene matches: 9. The CDR3 has 16 residues. The CDR3 region has the DNA TGTGCCAGCAGAACCTCTAGCGGGAGTGGTACCGGGGAGCTGTTTTTT. It yields the protein CASRTSSGSGTGELFF.

The V and J genes are TRBV11-3 and TRBJ1-1; no clear D gene. The CDR3 consists of 16 residues. Trimming took 5 bases from V and 4 from J, leaving 20 bases between them. Germline V CDR1 and CDR2: SGHNT, YENEEA. The CDR3 is CASSLGRSRSRTEAFF. The CDR3 DNA sequence: TGTGCCAGCAGCCTTGGCCGGAGTAGGTCACGCACTGAAGCTTTCTTT.

The V gene is TRBV19, the J gene TRBJ1-5; tentative D call: TRBD1 (6 bases). The CDR3 covers 14 residues. V dropped 5 bases and J dropped 2 bases, with 10 bases sitting between them. Germline lookup yields CDR1 LNHDA and CDR2 SQIVND (reference sequence). CDR3 loop: CASSGRGGNQPQHF. The CDR3 bases are TGTGCCAGTAGTGGCAGGGGAGGCAATCAGCCCCAGCATTTT. Based on the CDR3 plus reference TRBV19 and TRBJ1-5, the full variable domain is DGGITQSPKYLFRKEGQNVTLSCEQNLNHDAMYWYRQDPGQGLRLIYYSQIVNDFQKGDIAEGYSVSREKKESFPLTVTSAQKNPTAFYLCASSGRGGNQPQHFGDGTRLSIL.

With respect to this clone: The sample carries other DNA sequences with the same CDR3. The CDR3 bases are TGTGCCAGCAGCCAAGTTGGGACTAGCGGGTACAATGAGCAGTTCTTC. Its translation: CASSQVGTSGYNEQFF. The rearrangement links TRBV4-2 to TRBJ2-1, with 12 bases that match TRBD2. CDR3 size: 16 residues. Germline V CDR1 and CDR2: LGHNA, YNFKEQ. V lost 1 base, J lost 4 bases, and 2 bases stayed unmatched.

The V and J genes are TRBV7-9 and TRBJ2-7; D may be TRBD2 (6 bases). Germline V CDR1 and CDR2: SEHNR, FQNEAQ (reference sequence). V lost 3 bases, J lost 2 bases, and 11 bases lay in between. This CDR3 has 14 amino acids. As DNA, the CDR3 is TGTGCCAGCAGCTTTGGGGGAGGCCCCTACGAGCAGTACTTC. Encoded protein: CASSFGGGPYEQYF. Using reference TRBV7-9 and TRBJ2-7 for the parts outside the CDR3, the full variable domain is DTGVSQNPRHKITKRGQNVTFRCDPISEHNRLYWYRQTLGQGPEFLTYFQNEAQLEKSRLLSDRFSAERPKGSFSTLEIQRTEQGDSAMYLCASSFGGGPYEQYFGPGTRLTVT.

This clone came up a few times. It is likely a read error: a sequence one base away is far more abundant. This sample includes further DNA sequences coding for the same CDR3. The J gene is TRBJ2-7, the V gene TRBV20-1; 7 positions agree with TRBD1. CDR3 size: 11 residues. The junction had 1 base not matched to a gene; V was cut back by 6 bases and J by 2 bases. CDR1 is DFQATT, CDR2 SNEGSKA, per germline (reference sequence). CDR3 sequence reads: CSAGGPYEQYF. The CDR3 coding sequence is TGCAGTGCAGGGGGCCCCTACGAGCAGTACTTC.

The chain has TRBV30 and TRBJ2-1; D is uncertain. Trimming cost V 1 base and J 8 bases, with 9 bases left between them. CDR1 is GTSNPN, CDR2 SVGIG, per germline (reference sequence). The CDR3 sequence is 12 residues long. The CDR3 DNA is TGTGCCTGGAGTGGTGGTGGGGATGAGCAGTTCTTC. This sequence encodes CAWSGGGDEQFF.

The rearrangement uses TRBV4-3 and TRBJ2-1; 8 nucleotides agree with TRBD2. J was trimmed by 6 bases and V by 4 bases; bases with no gene match: 5. The CDR3 consists of 14 residues. The germline V gene has CDR1 LGHNA and CDR2 YSLEER. CDR3 nucleotides: TGCGCCAGCAGCCTCCTTAGCGGGATCAATGAGCAGTTCTTC. It encodes CASSLLSGINEQFF.

The gene calls are TRBV28 and TRBJ2-7; D uncertain. Germline values: CDR1 MDHEN, CDR2 SYDVKM. CDR3 length equals 11 residues. V dropped 1 base and J dropped 8 bases, with 6 bases sitting between them. The DNA for the CDR3 is TGTGCCAGCAGTTTATATTTCAAGCAGTACTTC. Encoded protein: CASSLYFKQYF.

This clone has only a few counts. The V gene is TRBV28, the J gene TRBJ1-1, with a weak D call TRBD1 (5 bases). This CDR3 has 11 amino acids. Germline-derived CDR1 and CDR2 are MDHEN and SYDVKM. Between the trimmed V and J ends, which lost 7 bases and 11 bases, there was a span of 14 bases. CDR3 in amino acids: CASTQAGSAFF. The CDR3 region has the DNA TGTGCCAGCACCCAGGCAGGGTCCGCTTTCTTT.

V is TRBV6-1 and J is TRBJ1-2, with TRBD1 matching 10 bases. Per the germline V gene, CDR1 is MNHNS and CDR2 is SASEGT. This CDR3 region has 15 residues. The trim removed 1 base at V and 8 bases at J, leaving 7 bases unmatched. CDR3 loop: CASSEGGTGVRGYTF. In nucleotides, the CDR3 is TGTGCCAGCAGTGAAGGTGGGACAGGGGTTCGGGGCTACACCTTC.

This clone was seen many times. V gene TRBV7-9 combines with J gene TRBJ1-2; a weak D match, TRBD1 (5 bases). V lost 5 bases and J 1 base, leaving 14 bases between the germline ends. Looked up from germline, CDR1 is SEHNR and CDR2 is FQNEAQ (reference sequence). The CDR3 is made up of 15 amino acids. CDR3 residues: CASSPRQKVNYGYTF. Here the CDR3 DNA reads TGTGCCAGCAGCCCTAGACAGAAGGTTAACTATGGCTACACCTTC.

This sequence joins TRBV19 and TRBJ2-1, with TRBD2 matching 10 bases. In germline, CDR1 is LNHDA, CDR2 SQIVND (reference sequence). The CDR3 sequence is 13 residues long. The trim removed 8 bases at V and 8 bases at J, leaving 6 bases unmatched. The CDR3 bases are TGTGCCAGTTCTAGCGGGAGCGTCTATGAGCAGTTCTTC. Encoded protein: CASSSGSVYEQFF.

V gene TRBV27 combines with J gene TRBJ2-1; D is tentatively TRBD1 or TRBD2 (6 bases each). This CDR3 is built from 15 residues. CDR1 is MNHEY and CDR2 is SMNVEV in the germline V gene (reference sequence). Trimming took 6 bases from V and 8 from J, leaving 20 bases between them. The CDR3 region is CASSKGGGGIYEQFF. In nucleotides, the CDR3 is TGTGCCAGCAGCAAAGGGGGTGGGGGGATCTATGAGCAGTTCTTC.

V usage is TRBV9 and J usage is TRBJ2-3; perhaps TRBD1 as D (6 bases). With 4 bases removed from V and 1 base from J, the gap between germline ends came to 16 bases. The CDR3 spans 16 residues. Germline assignment: CDR1 SGDLS and CDR2 YYNGEE. The CDR3 DNA follows: TGTGCCAGCAGCCCACAATCGACAGGCCGCACAGATACGCAGTATTTT. Translated, it gives CASSPQSTGRTDTQYF.

The CDR3 nucleotides are TGTGCCAGAAGCGGAAGCTCCTACAATGAGCAGTTCTTC. As protein: CARSGSSYNEQFF. The chain uses TRBV5-5 and TRBJ2-1; tentatively, D is TRBD2 (5 bases). Germline values: CDR1 SGHKS, CDR2 YYEKEE (reference sequence). V dropped 8 bases and J dropped 0 bases, with 9 bases sitting between them. The CDR3 consists of 13 residues.

This rearrangement joins TRBV7-3 to TRBJ1-1; D gene uncertain. The CDR3 totals 13 residues. Germline loops: CDR1 SGHTA, CDR2 FQGTGA. Trimming pared 5 bases from V and 1 base from J, leaving 8 bases between. The CDR3 protein is CASSQSSNTEAFF. The CDR3, as DNA: TGTGCCAGCAGCCAAAGTTCGAACACTGAAGCTTTCTTT.

The genes are TRBV4-3 and TRBJ1-1; 8 bases align to TRBD1. The CDR3 has 16 amino acids. V was pared by 0 bases and J by 10 bases, with 13 bases of the junction left unmatched. CDR1 and CDR2 from the germline V gene are LGHNA and YSLEER. Written as DNA, the CDR3 is TGCGCCAGCAGCCAAGATCGGTTCGCAGGGGGCTTCTCAGCTTTCTTT. Protein: CASSQDRFAGGFSAFF.

This chain links TRBV7-3 with TRBJ2-2, with TRBD2 matching 7 bases. Germline values: CDR1 SGHTA, CDR2 FQGTGA. The V segment lost 2 bases and the J segment 1 base; nucleotides outside the gene matches: 1. This CDR3 is built from 15 residues. The CDR3: CASSLAGVNTGELFF. The CDR3 bases are TGTGCCAGCAGCTTAGCGGGAGTGAACACCGGGGAGCTGTTTTTT.

This clone was detected only once. J is TRBJ2-7 and V is TRBV14, with no clear D. Per the germline V gene, CDR1 is SGHDN and CDR2 is FVKESK. The V end lost 1 base, the J end lost 5 bases, and 6 bases lay between the germline ends. This CDR3 has 12 residues. The CDR3 loop reads CASSQGANEQYF. The CDR3 coding sequence is TGTGCCAGCAGCCAAGGGGCCAACGAGCAGTACTTC.

The rearrangement links TRBV29-1 to TRBJ2-2; D unresolved. This CDR3 is 14 amino acids long. Trimming left V 6 bases short and J 5 bases short, with 16 bases between. Germline V gives CDR1 SQVTM, CDR2 ANQGSEA. The CDR3 sequence is CSVLKTLSTGELFF. CDR3 DNA sequence: TGCAGCGTACTAAAGACCCTCAGTACCGGGGAGCTGTTTTTT.